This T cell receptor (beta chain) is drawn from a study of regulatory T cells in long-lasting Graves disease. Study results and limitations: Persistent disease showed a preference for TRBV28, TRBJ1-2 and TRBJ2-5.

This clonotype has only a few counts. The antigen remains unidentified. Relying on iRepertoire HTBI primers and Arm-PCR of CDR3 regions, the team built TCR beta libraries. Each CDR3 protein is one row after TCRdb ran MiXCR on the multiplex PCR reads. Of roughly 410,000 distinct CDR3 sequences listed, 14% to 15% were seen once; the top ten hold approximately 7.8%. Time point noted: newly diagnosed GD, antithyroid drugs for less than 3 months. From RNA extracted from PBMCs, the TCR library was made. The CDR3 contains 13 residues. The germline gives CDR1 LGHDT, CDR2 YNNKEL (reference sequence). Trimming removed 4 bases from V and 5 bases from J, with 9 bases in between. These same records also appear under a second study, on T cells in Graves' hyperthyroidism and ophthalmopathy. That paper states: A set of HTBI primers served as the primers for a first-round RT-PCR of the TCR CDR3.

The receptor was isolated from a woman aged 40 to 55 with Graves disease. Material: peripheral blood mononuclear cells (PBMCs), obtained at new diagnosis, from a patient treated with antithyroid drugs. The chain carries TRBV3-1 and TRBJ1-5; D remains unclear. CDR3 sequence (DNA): TGTGCCAGCAGCCCGATGAGGGATCAGCCCCAGCATTTT. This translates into CASSPMRDQPQHF. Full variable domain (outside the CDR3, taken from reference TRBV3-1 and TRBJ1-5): DTAVSQTPKYLVTQMGNDKSIKCEQNLGHDTMYWYKQDSKKFLKIMFSYNNKELIINETVPNRFSPKSPDKAHLNLHINSLELGDSAVYFCASSPMRDQPQHFGDGTRLSIL.